This T cell receptor beta chain comes out of a study of cytomegalovirus exposure and HLA in healthy donors. Germline V gene data show CDR1 as LNHDA and CDR2 as SQIVND (reference sequence). The CDR3 consists of 14 residues. Trimming left V 11 bases short and J 0 bases short, with 11 bases between. The PCR ran on 60 Vbeta and 13 Jbeta primers. Sequencing was performed with immunoSEQ multiplex PCR; in TCRdb, only in-frame clones are kept and a portion is missing. The table shows 160,000 or so clones, with approximately 78% occurring only once. Findings and limits, study-wide: Later analysis placed DRB1 highest and HLA-C lowest in TCR association rates, which differed by HLA locus. Sequencing likely produced, as an artifact, a cluster of highly shared sequence variants.

As concerns this clone: Antigen: not known.

Sequenced sample: PBMCs. This TCR derives from a woman in her thirties in good health and CMV-seropositive. The chain is built from TRBV19 and TRBJ2-6; D is undetermined. CDR3 DNA sequence: TGTGCCCCCTACCGGAGCTCTGGGGCCAACGTCCTGACTTTC. Protein product: CAPYRSSGANVLTF. Looking up the rest from reference TRBV19 and TRBJ2-6 gives the full variable domain: DGGITQSPKYLFRKEGQNVTLSCEQNLNHDAMYWYRQDPGQGLRLIYYSQIVNDFQKGDIAEGYSVSREKKESFPLTVTSAQKNPTAFYLCAPYRSSGANVLTFGAGSRLTVL.